This is a list of T cell receptor beta chains from one sample in a study of CD8+CD57+ T cells in acquired aplastic anemia. TCRdb recomputed calls from the reads with MiXCR, one row per CDR3 protein. The sample consists of fewer than 200,000 distinct CDR3 sequences, 45% to 55% of them appearing once. Sequences were obtained from sorted CD4+, CD8+, or CD8+CD57+ T cells (not recorded which) from PBMCs. Receptor source: a human donor with aplastic anemia. CDR3s include the opening cysteine and the closing phenylalanine or tryptophan. D genes are given only for firm matches. A row's size may be missing; if present it is once, few, many or a size class.

clone_size d_call j_call v_call cdr3_aa cdr3_nt
. . TRBJ2-3 TRBV7-8 CASSTRGTPTDTQYF TGTGCCAGCAGCACACGGGGGACCCCCACAGATACGCAGTATTTT
. . TRBJ2-3 TRBV2 CASLMVDTQYF TGTGCCAGCTTAATGGTCGATACGCAGTATTTT
. TRBD2 TRBJ2-1 TRBV10-2 CASGLAGTYNEQFF TGCGCCAGCGGACTAGCGGGGACCTACAATGAGCAGTTCTTC
many . TRBJ2-7 TRBV5-1 CASSLEGRQGKEQYF TGCGCCAGCAGCTTGGAGGGCCGGCAAGGGAAGGAGCAGTACTTC
many TRBD2 TRBJ2-5 TRBV10-3 CAIRPGLASQETQYF TGTGCCATCAGACCGGGACTAGCGTCCCAAGAGACCCAGTACTTC
many . TRBJ1-2 TRBV9 CASSVEGGSYGYTF TGTGCCAGCAGCGTAGAGGGGGGCAGCTATGGCTACACCTTC
many TRBD1 TRBJ2-2 TRBV24-1 CATSETSGGSSGELFF TGTGCCACCAGTGAAACGTCAGGGGGTAGCTCCGGGGAGCTGTTTTTT
many . TRBJ2-3 TRBV7-9 CASSLPNGLTDTQYF TGTGCCAGCAGCTTACCCAACGGACTGACAGATACGCAGTATTTT
many . TRBJ2-7 TRBV27 CASSSTRLNEQYF TGTGCCAGCAGTTCGACACGTCTCAACGAGCAGTACTTC
many TRBD1 TRBJ2-7 TRBV5-4 CASSLGGQGDYEQYF TGTGCCAGCAGCTTGGGGGGACAGGGGGACTACGAGCAGTACTTC
many . TRBJ1-1 TRBV20-1 CSASPLAGANTEAFF TGCAGTGCTAGCCCCCTAGCAGGAGCGAACACTGAAGCTTTCTTT
. TRBD2 TRBJ2-7 TRBV4-2 CASSQGPSTGGRGYEQYF TGTGCCAGCAGCCAAGGTCCTTCGACGGGGGGGCGCGGCTACGAGCAGTACTTC
many . TRBJ1-6 TRBV7-9 CASSFTETANSPLHF TGTGCCAGCAGCTTCACCGAGACAGCCAATTCACCCCTCCACTTT
many TRBD1 TRBJ2-1 TRBV11-3 CASSGQAVAYNEQFF TGTGCCAGCAGCGGACAGGCGGTAGCCTACAATGAGCAGTTCTTC
once . TRBJ1-5 TRBV20-1 CSVTTGEGNQPQHF TGCAGTGTTACCACGGGGGAGGGCAATCAGCCCCAGCATTTT
many . TRBJ1-2 TRBV4-3 CASSQVGSYTF TGCGCCAGCAGCCAAGTAGGAAGCTACACCTTC
many . TRBJ2-7 TRBV12-3/TRBV12-4 CASSLGRGVYEQYF TGTGCCAGCAGTTTGGGCAGGGGGGTCTACGAGCAGTACTTC
many TRBD1 TRBJ1-2 TRBV6-1 CASTQGQGGPIVGYTF TGTGCCAGCACCCAGGGCCAGGGGGGTCCTATCGTTGGCTACACCTTC
few . TRBJ1-5 TRBV28 CASSAQDWNQPQHF TGTGCCAGCAGTGCACAGGATTGGAATCAGCCCCAGCATTTT
. . TRBJ2-7 TRBV29-1 CSLEARSYEQYF TGCAGCTTGGAGGCTCGATCCTACGAGCAGTACTTC
many TRBD1 TRBJ2-1 TRBV15 CATSRDVGGPPYNEQFF TGTGCCACCAGCAGAGATGTAGGGGGCCCCCCCTACAATGAGCAGTTCTTC
many . TRBJ2-1 TRBV7-8 CASSSERGAGEQFF TGTGCCAGCAGCTCTGAGAGGGGGGCAGGAGAGCAGTTCTTC
. . TRBJ2-1 TRBV19 CASSIFGASNNEQFF TGTGCCAGTAGTATCTTTGGAGCATCAAACAATGAGCAGTTCTTC
many TRBD2 TRBJ2-7 TRBV7-9 CASSKGLAGGPYVEQYF TGTGCCAGCAGCAAAGGACTAGCGGGGGGTCCGTACGTCGAGCAGTACTTC
. . TRBJ2-1 TRBV5-6 CASSWVGGMGYNEQFF TGTGCCAGCAGCTGGGTTGGAGGGATGGGGTACAATGAGCAGTTCTTC
many TRBD2 TRBJ2-1 TRBV20-1 CSALAGATRASYNEQFF TGCAGTGCTTTAGCGGGGGCGACAAGGGCTTCCTACAATGAGCAGTTCTTC
once TRBD2 TRBJ2-1 TRBV25-1 CASSELGGGTRYNEQFF TGTGCCAGCAGTGAATTGGGTGGGGGGACTAGATACAATGAGCAGTTCTTC
many TRBD1 TRBJ1-1 TRBV29-1 CSVVGQGAITEAFF TGCAGCGTTGTAGGACAGGGGGCAATCACTGAAGCTTTCTTT
. . TRBJ1-5 TRBV24-1 CATSGGGYNQPQHF TGTGCCACCAGTGGGGGGGGTTATAATCAGCCCCAGCATTTT
. . TRBJ1-1 TRBV15 CATHSPQLNTEAFF TGTGCCACCCACTCTCCCCAGTTGAACACTGAAGCTTTCTTT
. TRBD1 TRBJ1-6 TRBV11-2 CASSFRDRVNNSPLHF TGTGCCAGCAGCTTCCGGGACAGGGTTAATAATTCACCCCTCCACTTT
. TRBD1 TRBJ2-1 TRBV6-1 CASSRLGQGNNEQFF TGTGCCAGCAGTCGTTTGGGACAGGGTAACAATGAGCAGTTCTTC
. . TRBJ1-1 TRBV29-1 CSVTHGNTEAFF TGCAGCGTGACACATGGGAACACTGAAGCTTTCTTT
many TRBD2 TRBJ2-5 TRBV20-1 CSATRGGWQETQYF TGCAGTGCAACCCGGGGAGGGTGGCAAGAGACCCAGTACTTC
few TRBD1 TRBJ1-6 TRBV5-1 CASSWDSDSPLHF TGCGCCAGCAGCTGGGACAGCGATTCACCCCTCCACTTT
. . TRBJ1-5 TRBV7-8 CASGQGYNQPQHF TGTGCCAGCGGCCAGGGCTACAATCAGCCCCAGCATTTT
many TRBD2 TRBJ2-6 TRBV20-1 CSATSGALSGANVLTF TGCAGTGCTACTAGCGGGGCTCTCTCTGGGGCCAACGTCCTGACTTTC
many . TRBJ1-5 TRBV2 CASSEASGGTGNQPQHF TGTGCCAGCAGTGAAGCCTCAGGAGGTACGGGCAATCAGCCCCAGCATTTT
many . TRBJ2-1 TRBV7-3 CASSLQGVSYNEQFF TGTGCCAGCAGCTTGCAAGGGGTCTCCTACAATGAGCAGTTCTTC
many . TRBJ2-3 TRBV5-1 CASSLAPDTQYF TGCGCCAGCAGCTTGGCCCCAGATACGCAGTATTTT
. TRBD2 TRBJ2-1 TRBV2 CASSEGTTSGGYNEQFF TGTGCCAGCAGTGAAGGAACGACTAGCGGTGGCTACAATGAGCAGTTCTTC
many . TRBJ1-6 TRBV4-3 CASSQATFRGRSPLHF TGCGCCAGCAGCCAAGCGACGTTCAGGGGTCGGTCACCCCTCCACTTT
many TRBD1 TRBJ1-5 TRBV29-1 CGVADRESNQPQHF TGCGGCGTTGCTGACAGGGAAAGCAATCAGCCCCAGCATTTT
many TRBD1 TRBJ1-3 TRBV13 CASRDRGPGNTIYF TGTGCCAGCAGGGACAGGGGGCCTGGAAACACCATATATTTT
. . TRBJ2-5 TRBV5-1 CASSLVTLETQYF TGCGCCAGCAGTCTCGTGACTCTGGAGACCCAGTACTTC
once . TRBJ2-2 TRBV19 CASSIKALTGELFF TGTGCCAGTAGTATAAAAGCCCTCACCGGGGAGCTGTTTTTT